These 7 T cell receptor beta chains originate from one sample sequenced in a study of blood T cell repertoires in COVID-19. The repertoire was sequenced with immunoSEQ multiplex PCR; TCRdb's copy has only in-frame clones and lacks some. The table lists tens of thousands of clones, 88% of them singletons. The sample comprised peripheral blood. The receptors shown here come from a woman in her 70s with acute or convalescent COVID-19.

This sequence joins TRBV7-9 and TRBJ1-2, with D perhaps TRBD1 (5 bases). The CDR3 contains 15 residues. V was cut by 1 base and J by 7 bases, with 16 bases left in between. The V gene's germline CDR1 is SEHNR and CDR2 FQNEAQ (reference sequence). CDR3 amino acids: CASSLVNRRVSGYTF. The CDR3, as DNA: TGTGCCAGCAGCTTAGTAAACAGGAGGGTGTCTGGCTACACCTTC.

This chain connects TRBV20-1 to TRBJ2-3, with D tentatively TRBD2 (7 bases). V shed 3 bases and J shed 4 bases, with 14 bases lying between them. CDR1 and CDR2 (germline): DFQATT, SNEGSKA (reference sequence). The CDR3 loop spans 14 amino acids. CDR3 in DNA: TGCAGTGCTAGTGTCGGGGGGCAAGCAGATACGCAGTATTTT. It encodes CSASVGGQADTQYF.

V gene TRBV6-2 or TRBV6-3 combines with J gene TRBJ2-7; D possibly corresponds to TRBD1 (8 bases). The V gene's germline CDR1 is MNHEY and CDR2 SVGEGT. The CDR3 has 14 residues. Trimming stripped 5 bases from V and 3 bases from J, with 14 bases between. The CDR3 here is CASSPNRGGYEQYV. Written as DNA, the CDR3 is TGTGCCAGCAGTCCGAACAGGGGGGGCTACGAGCAGTACGTC.

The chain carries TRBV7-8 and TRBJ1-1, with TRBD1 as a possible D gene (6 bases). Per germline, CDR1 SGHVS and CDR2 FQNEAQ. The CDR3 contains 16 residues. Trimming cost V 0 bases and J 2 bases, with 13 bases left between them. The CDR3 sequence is CASSLALAGVNTEAFF. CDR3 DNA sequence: TGTGCCAGCAGCTTAGCGCTAGCAGGGGTAAACACTGAAGCTTTCTTT.

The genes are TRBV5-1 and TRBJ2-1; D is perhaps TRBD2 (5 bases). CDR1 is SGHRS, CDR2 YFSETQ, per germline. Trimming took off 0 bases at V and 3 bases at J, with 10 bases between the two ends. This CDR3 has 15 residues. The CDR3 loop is CASSLEEDYYNEQFF. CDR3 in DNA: TGCGCCAGCAGCTTGGAGGAAGACTACTACAATGAGCAGTTCTTC.

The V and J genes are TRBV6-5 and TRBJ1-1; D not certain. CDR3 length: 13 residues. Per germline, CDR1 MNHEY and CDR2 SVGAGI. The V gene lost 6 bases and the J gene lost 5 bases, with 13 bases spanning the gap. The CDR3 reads CASRAGPPTEAFF. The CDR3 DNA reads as TGTGCCAGCAGGGCGGGTCCCCCTACTGAAGCTTTCTTT.

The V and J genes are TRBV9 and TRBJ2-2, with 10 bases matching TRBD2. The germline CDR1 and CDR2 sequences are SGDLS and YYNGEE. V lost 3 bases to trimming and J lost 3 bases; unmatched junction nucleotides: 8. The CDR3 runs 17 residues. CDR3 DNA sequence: TGTGCCAGCAGCGGCCCCGGGACTAGCGTTGACACCGGGGAGCTGTTTTTT. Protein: CASSGPGTSVDTGELFF.